These 19 T cell receptor beta chains came from one sample sequenced in a study of neoadjuvant nivolumab and ipilimumab in lung cancer. Method: immunoSEQ multiplex PCR; TCRdb's copy keeps in-frame clones and lacks some. The top ten hold approximately 26% of the sample, which has more than 10,000 clones, approximately 71% seen once. The starting material was peripheral blood, obtained after neoadjuvant nivolumab, alone or with ipilimumab, at or shortly before surgery. The source of these receptors is an adult with non-small cell lung cancer.

This chain links TRBV18 with TRBJ2-3; 11 bases align to TRBD2. V was pared by 5 bases and J by 6 bases, with 13 bases of the junction left unmatched. This CDR3 has 17 residues. Germline V lookup: CDR1 KGHSH, CDR2 LQKENI. CDR3 amino acids: CASSSSTSGTGIDTQYF. The CDR3 coding sequence is TGTGCCAGCTCATCTTCGACTAGCGGGACGGGAATTGATACGCAGTATTTT.

The V call is TRBV30, the J call TRBJ1-2; D remains unclear. The CDR3 runs to 11 residues. The germline CDR1 and CDR2 sequences are GTSNPN and SVGIG (reference sequence). Trimming cost V 8 bases and J 3 bases, with 10 bases left between them. The CDR3 loop is CATGNYYGYTF. The CDR3 region has the DNA TGTGCCACCGGGAACTACTATGGCTACACCTTC. The variable domain in full, completed from reference TRBV30 and TRBJ1-2, reads SQTIHQWPATLVQPVGSPLSLECTVEGTSNPNLYWYRQAAGRGLQLLFYSVGIGQISSEVPQNLSASRPQDRQFILSSKKLLLSDSGFYLCATGNYYGYTFGSGTRLTVV.

V gene TRBV5-1 combines with J gene TRBJ2-3; D may be TRBD2 (6 bases). The CDR3 has 14 amino acids. Germline CDR1 is SGHRS and CDR2 is YFSETQ. The V end was cut by 4 bases, the J end by 0 bases, with 9 bases between. This chain's CDR3 is CASSIGTSTDTQYF. Written as DNA, the CDR3 is TGCGCCAGCAGCATAGGGACTAGCACAGATACGCAGTATTTT.

This clone appeared a few times. In DNA, the CDR3 is TGTGCCTGGAGGGGTTTGACTAGCGGGAAAGAGCAGTACTTC. Its protein product is CAWRGLTSGKEQYF. This chain uses TRBV30 with TRBJ2-7, with 11 bases aligning to TRBD2. Germline assignment: CDR1 GTSNPN and CDR2 SVGIG (reference sequence). This CDR3 contains 14 residues. V was clipped by 3 bases and J by 7 bases; unmatched bases: 8.

This chain uses TRBV7-2 with TRBJ2-7, with 9 positions matching TRBD2. The junction had 10 bases not matched to a gene; V was cut back by 7 bases and J by 6 bases. The V gene's germline CDR1 is SGHTA and CDR2 FQGNSA. The CDR3 length is 14 residues. The CDR3 DNA follows: TGTGCCAGCACCCCACCAGCGGGAGGAGGCGAGCAGTACTTC. Translating gives CASTPPAGGGEQYF.

This sequence joins TRBV30 and TRBJ1-1, with D unresolved. The CDR3 loop spans 14 amino acids. CDR1 and CDR2 from the germline V gene are GTSNPN and SVGIG (reference sequence). V shed 0 bases and J shed 5 bases, with 13 bases lying between them. CDR3 residues: CAWSVSSPPTEAFF. CDR3 DNA: TGTGCCTGGAGTGTGAGCAGCCCTCCGACTGAAGCTTTCTTT.

The chain recombines TRBV30 with TRBJ2-5, with D unresolved. Germline loops: CDR1 GTSNPN, CDR2 SVGIG (reference sequence). The length of the CDR3 is 13 residues. V lost 2 bases and J 5 bases, leaving 12 bases between the germline ends. The chain's CDR3 is CAWSTPQAETQYF. CDR3 in DNA: TGTGCCTGGAGTACCCCCCAGGCGGAGACCCAGTACTTC. The variable domain in full, with the rest retrieved from reference TRBV30 and TRBJ2-5, is SQTIHQWPATLVQPVGSPLSLECTVEGTSNPNLYWYRQAAGRGLQLLFYSVGIGQISSEVPQNLSASRPQDRQFILSSKKLLLSDSGFYLCAWSTPQAETQYFGPGTRLLVL.

This clone appeared a few times. The chain combines TRBV11-2 with TRBJ2-5, with no clear D. The CDR3 contains 13 residues. Germline lookup yields CDR1 SGHAT and CDR2 FQNNGV. The germline V and J ends were trimmed by 1 base and 2 bases, with 5 bases remaining between them. DNA of the CDR3: TGTGCCAGCAGCTTAGGCAGTCAAGAGACCCAGTACTTC. As protein: CASSLGSQETQYF.

V usage is TRBV10-3 and J usage is TRBJ1-1, with TRBD1 as a possible D gene (6 bases). Trimming removed 9 bases from V and 3 bases from J, with 14 bases in between. The CDR3 sequence is 13 residues long. CDR1 is ENHRY and CDR2 is SYGVKD in the germline V gene. The CDR3: CAIRGAPDTEAFF. Written as DNA, the CDR3 is TGTGCCATAAGGGGGGCCCCCGACACTGAAGCTTTCTTT.

This clone was seen a few times. The chain carries TRBV7-2 and TRBJ2-5; possible D gene TRBD1, 5 bases. Trimming stripped 5 bases from V and 2 bases from J, with 9 bases between. The CDR3 is made up of 13 amino acids. In germline, CDR1 is SGHTA, CDR2 FQGNSA. For the CDR3, the DNA is TGTGCCAGCAGCCCCCGGACACAAGAGACCCAGTACTTC. This gives the protein CASSPRTQETQYF.

The chain joins TRBV6-1 to TRBJ2-3; 11 nucleotides agree with TRBD1. The V gene end was trimmed by 4 bases and the J gene end by 4 bases; junction bases not matched to a gene: 1. This CDR3 has 14 residues. Germline CDR1 and CDR2: MNHNS and SASEGT. CDR3 in DNA: TGTGCCAGCAGTGGGACAGGGGGCGCAGATACGCAGTATTTT. As protein: CASSGTGGADTQYF.

V and J are TRBV5-1 and TRBJ2-5; the D is unclear. Germline V gives CDR1 SGHRS, CDR2 YFSETQ. This CDR3 is built from 11 residues. Trimming pared 2 bases from V and 4 bases from J, leaving 3 bases between. CDR3 residues: CASSFGETQYF. In DNA, the CDR3 is TGCGCCAGCAGCTTCGGAGAGACCCAGTACTTC.

In the case of this clone: At one end the junction does not follow the germline gene, possibly because of a read error. The rearrangement uses TRBV18 and TRBJ1-5; 7 bases align to TRBD1. Germline V lookup: CDR1 KGHSH, CDR2 LQKENI. The CDR3 covers 13 residues. The DNA of the CDR3 is TGTGCCAGCTCCCCACAGGGGAATCAGCCCCAGCATTTT. Protein sequence: CASSPQGNQPQHF. Full variable domain (remainder filled in from reference TRBV18 and TRBJ1-5): NAGVMQNPRHLVRRRGQEARLRCSPMKGHSHVYWYRQLPEEGLKFMVYLQKENIIDESGMPKERFSAEFPKEGPSILRIQQVVRGDSAAYFCASSPQGNQPQHFGDGTRLSIL.

This clone was seen a few times. V gene TRBV6-1 combines with J gene TRBJ2-7; 8 positions match TRBD1. Per germline, CDR1 MNHNS and CDR2 SASEGT. The CDR3 runs to 13 residues. J lost 4 bases, V lost 7 bases, and 6 bases had no gene match. DNA of the CDR3: TGTGCCAGCACCGGGACAGGATTATACGAGCAGTACTTC. Its translation: CASTGTGLYEQYF.

The chain is built from TRBV29-1 and TRBJ1-2; TRBD1 matches 8 bases. V shed 3 bases and J 5 bases; nucleotides not matched to a gene: 5. From germline, CDR1 is SQVTM and CDR2 ANQGSEA. The CDR3 spans 13 residues. CDR3 residues: CSVETGVRYGYTF. The CDR3 coding sequence is TGCAGCGTTGAGACAGGGGTTAGATATGGCTACACCTTC.

V gene TRBV6-5 combines with J gene TRBJ1-1; no reliable D call. This CDR3 comprises 13 residues. Looked up from germline, CDR1 is MNHEY and CDR2 is SVGAGI. V lost 5 bases and J lost 5, with 12 bases in between. CDR3 loop: CASSRTGLTEAFF. CDR3 nucleotides: TGTGCCAGCAGTAGGACGGGATTGACTGAAGCTTTCTTT.

This chain's CDR3 is CASSPPGQGCTF. CDR3 DNA sequence: TGTGCCAGCAGCCCTCCCGGACAGGGATGCACCTTC. The chain has TRBV7-9 and TRBJ1-2, with 8 nucleotides matching TRBD1. This CDR3 comprises 12 residues. Germline CDR1 SEHNR, CDR2 FQNEAQ (reference sequence). V dropped 5 bases and J dropped 13; count of bases not matched to a gene: 9. The full variable domain, in which reference TRBV7-9 and TRBJ1-2 provide the parts outside the CDR3, is DTGVSQNPRHKITKRGQNVTFRCDPISEHNRLYWYRQTLGQGPEFLTYFQNEAQLEKSRLLSDRFSAERPKGSFSTLEIQRTEQGDSAMYLCASSPPGQGCTFGSGTRLTVV.

The rearrangement joins TRBV5-5 to TRBJ2-3; D ambiguous. The CDR3 covers 11 residues. V gave up 0 bases and J gave up 4 bases, with 0 bases separating them. The germline gives CDR1 SGHKS, CDR2 YYEKEE (reference sequence). CDR3 amino acids: CASSLADTQYF. For the CDR3, the DNA is TGTGCCAGCAGCTTGGCAGATACGCAGTATTTT.

The chain uses TRBV7-9 and TRBJ1-2; tentative D call: TRBD1 (5 bases). Germline CDR1 is SEHNR and CDR2 is FQNEAQ (reference sequence). Deletions cut 2 bases from V and 8 bases from J, with 15 bases between. This CDR3 has 14 amino acids. CDR3 protein: CASSLPFTGDGYTF. The CDR3, as DNA: TGTGCCAGCAGCTTACCATTCACAGGCGACGGCTACACCTTC.